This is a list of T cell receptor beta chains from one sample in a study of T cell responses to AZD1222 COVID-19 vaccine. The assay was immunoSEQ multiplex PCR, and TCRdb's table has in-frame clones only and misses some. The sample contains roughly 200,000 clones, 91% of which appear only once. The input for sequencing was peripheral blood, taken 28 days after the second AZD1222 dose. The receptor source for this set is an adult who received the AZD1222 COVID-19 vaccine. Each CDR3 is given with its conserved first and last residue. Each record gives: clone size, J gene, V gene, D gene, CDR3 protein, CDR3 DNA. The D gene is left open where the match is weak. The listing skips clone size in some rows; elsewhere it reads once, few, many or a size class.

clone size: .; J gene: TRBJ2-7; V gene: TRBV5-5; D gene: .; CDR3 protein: CASSRDFLGSSYEQYF; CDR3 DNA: TGTGCCAGCAGCCGGGACTTTCTAGGTTCCTCCTACGAGCAGTACTTC
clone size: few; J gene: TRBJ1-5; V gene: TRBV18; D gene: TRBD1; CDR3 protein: CASSSSGTGVIAQHF; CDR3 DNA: TGTGCCAGCTCTTCATCCGGGACAGGGGTCATAGCCCAGCATTTT
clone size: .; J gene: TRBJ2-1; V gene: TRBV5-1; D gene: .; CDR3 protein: CASSLTPQGSYNEQFF; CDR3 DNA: TGCGCCAGCAGCTTAACTCCTCAGGGATCCTACAATGAGCAGTTCTTC
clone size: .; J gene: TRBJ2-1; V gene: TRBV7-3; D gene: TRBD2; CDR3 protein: CASSDLAGAYNEQFF; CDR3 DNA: TGTGCCAGCAGCGACCTAGCGGGGGCCTACAATGAGCAGTTCTTC
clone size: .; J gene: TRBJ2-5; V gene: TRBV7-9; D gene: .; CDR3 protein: CASSLAGETQYF; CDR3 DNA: TGTGCCAGCAGCTTAGCTGGAGAGACCCAGTACTTC
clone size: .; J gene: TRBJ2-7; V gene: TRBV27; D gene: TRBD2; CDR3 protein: CASSLTNGGIHGQYF; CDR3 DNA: TGTGCCAGCAGTTTGACGAACGGGGGGATTCATGGGCAGTACTTC
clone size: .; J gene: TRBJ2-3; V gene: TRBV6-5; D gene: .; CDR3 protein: CASRVEIQRTDTQYF; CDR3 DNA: TGTGCCAGCAGAGTCGAAATACAGAGAACAGATACGCAGTATTTT
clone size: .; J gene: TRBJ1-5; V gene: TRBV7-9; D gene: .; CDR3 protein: CASSHLDKEGNQPQHF; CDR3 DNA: TGTGCCAGCAGCCACCTTGACAAGGAGGGCAATCAGCCCCAGCATTTT
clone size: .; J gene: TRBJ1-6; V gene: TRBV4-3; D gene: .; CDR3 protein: CASSQGGGRGNSPLHF; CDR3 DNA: TGCGCCAGCAGCCAAGGGGGGGGACGGGGTAATTCACCCCTCCACTTT
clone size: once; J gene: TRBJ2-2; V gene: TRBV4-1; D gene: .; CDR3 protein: CASSRTPSTGELFF; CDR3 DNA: TGCGCCAGCAGCCGGACCCCAAGCACCGGGGAGCTGTTTTTT
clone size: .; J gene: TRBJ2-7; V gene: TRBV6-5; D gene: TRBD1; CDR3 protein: CASSSLRGRVEQYF; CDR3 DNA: TGTGCCAGCAGTTCACTCAGGGGGCGCGTCGAGCAGTACTTC
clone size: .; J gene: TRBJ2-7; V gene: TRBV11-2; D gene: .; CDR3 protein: CASSLAAGGYEQYF; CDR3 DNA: TGTGCCAGCAGCTTAGCGGCAGGCGGGTACGAGCAGTACTTC
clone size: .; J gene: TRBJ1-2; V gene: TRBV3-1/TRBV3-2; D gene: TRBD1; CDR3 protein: CASSPQGDGYGYTF; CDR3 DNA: TGTGCCAGCAGCCCTCAGGGGGACGGCTATGGCTACACCTTC
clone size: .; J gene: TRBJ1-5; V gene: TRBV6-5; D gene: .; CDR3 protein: CASSRDSLSNQPQHF; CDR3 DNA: TGTGCCAGCAGTAGGGACTCCCTCTCCAATCAGCCCCAGCATTTT
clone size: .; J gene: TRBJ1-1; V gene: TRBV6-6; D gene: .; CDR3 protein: CASSYSSTGGEEAFF; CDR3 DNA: TGTGCCAGCAGTTACTCGAGCACGGGGGGCGAGGAAGCTTTCTTT
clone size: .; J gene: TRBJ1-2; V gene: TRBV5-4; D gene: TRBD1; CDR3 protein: CASSRERQGNYGYTF; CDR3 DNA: TGTGCCAGCAGCCGAGAGAGACAGGGGAACTATGGCTACACCTTC
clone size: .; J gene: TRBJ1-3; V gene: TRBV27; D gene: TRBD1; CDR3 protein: CASSKGQGSSGNTIYF; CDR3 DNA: TGTGCCAGCAGCAAGGGACAGGGGAGTTCTGGAAACACCATATATTTT
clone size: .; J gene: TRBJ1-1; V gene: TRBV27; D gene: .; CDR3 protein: CASSLRQAGGYTEAFF; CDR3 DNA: TGTGCCAGCAGTCTTAGACAGGCGGGTGGGTACACTGAAGCTTTCTTT
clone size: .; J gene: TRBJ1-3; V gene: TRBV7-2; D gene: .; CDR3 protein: CASGLPGNTIYF; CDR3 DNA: TGTGCGTCGGGGTTACCTGGAAACACCATATATTTT
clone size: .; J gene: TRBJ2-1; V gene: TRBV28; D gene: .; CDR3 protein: CASSFSAGYSYNEQFF; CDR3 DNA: TGTGCCAGCAGTTTCTCCGCGGGATACTCCTACAATGAGCAGTTCTTC
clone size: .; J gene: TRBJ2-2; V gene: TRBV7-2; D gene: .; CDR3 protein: CASSSIFWDAGELFF; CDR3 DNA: TGTGCCAGCAGTTCTATCTTTTGGGACGCCGGGGAGCTGTTTTTT
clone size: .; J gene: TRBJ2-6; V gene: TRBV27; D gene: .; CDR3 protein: CASSFPGSGANVLTF; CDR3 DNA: TGTGCCAGCAGTTTCCCCGGCTCTGGGGCCAACGTCCTGACTTTC
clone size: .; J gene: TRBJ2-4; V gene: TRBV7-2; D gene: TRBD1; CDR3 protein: CASSLRLDRGQYIQYF; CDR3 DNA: TGTGCCAGCAGCTTGAGACTCGACAGGGGGCAATACATTCAGTACTTC
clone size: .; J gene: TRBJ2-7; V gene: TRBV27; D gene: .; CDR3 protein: CASSSGTYVYEQYF; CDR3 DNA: TGTGCCAGCAGTTCGGGGACTTACGTCTACGAGCAGTACTTC
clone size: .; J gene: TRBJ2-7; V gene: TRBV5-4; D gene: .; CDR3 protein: CASSSLGTDSYEQYF; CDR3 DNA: TGTGCCAGCAGCTCGCTCGGGACGGACTCCTACGAGCAGTACTTC
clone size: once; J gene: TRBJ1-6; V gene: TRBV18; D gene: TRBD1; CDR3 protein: CASSRQGQEDSPLHF; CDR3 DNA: TGTGCCAGCTCCCGACAAGGACAGGAAGATTCACCCCTCCACTTT
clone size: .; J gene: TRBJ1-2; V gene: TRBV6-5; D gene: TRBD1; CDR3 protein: CASTTGTGGDGYTF; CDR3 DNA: TGTGCCAGCACTACCGGGACAGGGGGCGATGGCTACACCTTC
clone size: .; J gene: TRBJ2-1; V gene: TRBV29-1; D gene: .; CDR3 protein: CSVEGGGGMGNEQFF; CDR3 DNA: TGCAGCGTTGAAGGGGGCGGCGGGATGGGTAATGAGCAGTTCTTC